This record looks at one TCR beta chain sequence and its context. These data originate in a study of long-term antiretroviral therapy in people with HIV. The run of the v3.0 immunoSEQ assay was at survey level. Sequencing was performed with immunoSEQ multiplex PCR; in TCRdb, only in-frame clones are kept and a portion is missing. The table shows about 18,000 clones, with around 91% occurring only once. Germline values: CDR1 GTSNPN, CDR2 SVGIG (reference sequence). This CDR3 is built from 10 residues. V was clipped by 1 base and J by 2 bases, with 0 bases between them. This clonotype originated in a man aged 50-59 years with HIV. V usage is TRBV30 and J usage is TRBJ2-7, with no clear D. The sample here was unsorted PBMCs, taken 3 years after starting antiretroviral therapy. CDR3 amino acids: CAWSAYEQYF. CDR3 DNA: TGTGCCTGGAGTGCCTACGAGCAGTACTTC.